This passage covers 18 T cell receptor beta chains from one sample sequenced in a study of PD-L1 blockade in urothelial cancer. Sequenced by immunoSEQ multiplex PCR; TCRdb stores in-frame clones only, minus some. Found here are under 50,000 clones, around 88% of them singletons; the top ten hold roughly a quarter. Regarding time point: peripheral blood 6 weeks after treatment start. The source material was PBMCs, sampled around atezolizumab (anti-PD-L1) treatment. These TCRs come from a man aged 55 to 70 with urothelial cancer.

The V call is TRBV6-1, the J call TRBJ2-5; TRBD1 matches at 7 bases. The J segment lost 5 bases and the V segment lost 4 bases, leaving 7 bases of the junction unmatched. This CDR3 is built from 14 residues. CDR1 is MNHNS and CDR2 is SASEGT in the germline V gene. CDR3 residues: CASSVTGVRETQYF. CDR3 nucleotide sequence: TGTGCCAGCAGTGTAACAGGGGTTCGGGAGACCCAGTACTTC.

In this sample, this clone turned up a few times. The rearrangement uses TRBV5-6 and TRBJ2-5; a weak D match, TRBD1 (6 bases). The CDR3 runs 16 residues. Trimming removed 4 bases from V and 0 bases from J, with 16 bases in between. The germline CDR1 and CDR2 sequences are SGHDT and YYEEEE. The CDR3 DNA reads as TGTGCCAGCAGCCTAAGGGGGACCAGCTACCAAGAGACCCAGTACTTC. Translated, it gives CASSLRGTSYQETQYF.

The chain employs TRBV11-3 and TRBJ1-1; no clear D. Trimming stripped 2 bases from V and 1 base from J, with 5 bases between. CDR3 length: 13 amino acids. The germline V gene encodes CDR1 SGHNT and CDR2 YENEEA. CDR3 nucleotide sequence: TGTGCCAGCAGCTTAAAGAGGAACACTGAAGCTTTCTTT. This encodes CASSLKRNTEAFF. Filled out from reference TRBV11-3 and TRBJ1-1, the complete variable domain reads EAGVVQSPRYKIIEKKQPVAFWCNPISGHNTLYWYLQNLGQGPELLIRYENEEAVDDSQLPKDRFSAERLKGVDSTLKIQPAELGDSAVYLCASSLKRNTEAFFGQGTRLTVV.

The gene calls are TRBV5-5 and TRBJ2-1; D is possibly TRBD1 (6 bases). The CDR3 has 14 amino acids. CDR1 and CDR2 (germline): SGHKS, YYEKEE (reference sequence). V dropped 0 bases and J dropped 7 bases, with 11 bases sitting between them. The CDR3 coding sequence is TGTGCCAGCAGCTTGGACAGGGCGTTTAATGAGCAGTTCTTC. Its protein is CASSLDRAFNEQFF.

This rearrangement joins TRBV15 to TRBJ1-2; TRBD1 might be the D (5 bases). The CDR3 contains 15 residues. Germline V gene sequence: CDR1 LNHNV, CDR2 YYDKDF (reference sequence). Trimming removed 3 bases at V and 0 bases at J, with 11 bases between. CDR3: CATSSDRLSNYGYTF. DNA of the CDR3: TGTGCCACCAGCAGCGACAGACTCTCTAACTATGGCTACACCTTC.

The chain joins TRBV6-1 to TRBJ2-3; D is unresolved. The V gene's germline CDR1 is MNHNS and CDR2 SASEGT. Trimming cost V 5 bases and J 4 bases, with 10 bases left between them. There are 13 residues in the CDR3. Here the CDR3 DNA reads TGTGCCAGCAGTCAGCAGAGCGCAGATACGCAGTATTTT. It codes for CASSQQSADTQYF.

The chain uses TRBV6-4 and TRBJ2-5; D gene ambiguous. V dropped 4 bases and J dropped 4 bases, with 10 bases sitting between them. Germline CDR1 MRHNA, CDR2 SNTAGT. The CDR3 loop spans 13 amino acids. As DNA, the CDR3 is TGTGCCAGCAGTGGAGAGGAAGGAGAGACCCAGTACTTC. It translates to CASSGEEGETQYF.

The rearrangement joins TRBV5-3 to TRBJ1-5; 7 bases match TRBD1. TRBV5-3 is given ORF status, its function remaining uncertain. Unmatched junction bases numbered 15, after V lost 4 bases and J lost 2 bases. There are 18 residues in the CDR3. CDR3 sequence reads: CARSPDRDRYYGNQPQHF. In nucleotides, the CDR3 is TGTGCCAGAAGCCCCGACCGGGACAGATATTATGGCAATCAGCCCCAGCATTTT.

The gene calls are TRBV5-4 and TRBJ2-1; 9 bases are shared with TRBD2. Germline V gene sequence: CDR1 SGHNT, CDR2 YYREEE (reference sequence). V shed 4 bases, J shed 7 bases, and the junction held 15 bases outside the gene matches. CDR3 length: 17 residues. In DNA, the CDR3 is TGTGCCAGCAGCCCGGAGCTGGCGGGAGGGCCCCGAAATGAGCAGTTCTTC. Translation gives CASSPELAGGPRNEQFF.

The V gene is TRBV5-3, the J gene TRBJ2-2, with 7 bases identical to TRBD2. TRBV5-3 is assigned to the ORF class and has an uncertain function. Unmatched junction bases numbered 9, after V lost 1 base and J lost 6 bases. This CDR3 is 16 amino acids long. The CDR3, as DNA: TGTGCCAGAAGCTTGTTCGAACGGGGGGACTCCGGGGAGCTGTTTTTT. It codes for CARSLFERGDSGELFF.

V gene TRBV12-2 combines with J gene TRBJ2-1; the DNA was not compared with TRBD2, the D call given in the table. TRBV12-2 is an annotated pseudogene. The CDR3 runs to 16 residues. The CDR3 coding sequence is TGTGCAAGTCGCTGGAGACTAGCGGGCAACTACAATGAGCAGTTCTTC. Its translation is CASRWRLAGNYNEQFF.

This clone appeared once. For the CDR3, the DNA is TGTGCCAGCACCCCGGAACCGAACCGAGGCAACACCATATATTTT. This codes for CASTPEPNRGNTIYF. V usage is TRBV5-4 and J usage is TRBJ1-3, with unresolved D. V lost 6 bases and J 7 bases, leaving 20 bases between the germline ends. The length of the CDR3 is 15 residues. Germline values: CDR1 SGHNT, CDR2 YYREEE (reference sequence).

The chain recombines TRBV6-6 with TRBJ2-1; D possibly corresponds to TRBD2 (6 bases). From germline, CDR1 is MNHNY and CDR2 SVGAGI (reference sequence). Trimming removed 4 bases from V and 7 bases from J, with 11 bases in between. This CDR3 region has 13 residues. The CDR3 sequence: CASSSRGRNEQFF. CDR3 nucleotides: TGTGCCAGCAGTTCCCGAGGGAGGAATGAGCAGTTCTTC.

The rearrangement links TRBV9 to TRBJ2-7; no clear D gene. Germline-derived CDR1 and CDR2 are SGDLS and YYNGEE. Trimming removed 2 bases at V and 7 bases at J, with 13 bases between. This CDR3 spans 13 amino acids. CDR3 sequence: CASSVVLAGEQYF. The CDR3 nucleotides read TGTGCCAGCAGCGTGGTTCTGGCCGGGGAGCAGTACTTC.

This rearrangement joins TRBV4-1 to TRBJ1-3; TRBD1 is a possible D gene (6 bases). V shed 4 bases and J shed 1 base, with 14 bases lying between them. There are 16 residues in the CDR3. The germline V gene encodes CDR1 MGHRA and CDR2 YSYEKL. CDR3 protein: CASSRQLTGSGNTIYF. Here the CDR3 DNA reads TGCGCCAGCAGCCGACAATTGACAGGTTCTGGAAACACCATATATTTT.

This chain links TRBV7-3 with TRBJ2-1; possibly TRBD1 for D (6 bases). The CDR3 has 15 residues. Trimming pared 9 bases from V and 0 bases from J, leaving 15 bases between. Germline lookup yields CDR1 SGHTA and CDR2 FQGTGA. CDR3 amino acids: CASQGSPGSYNEQFF. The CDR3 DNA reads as TGTGCCAGTCAGGGGAGCCCCGGCTCCTACAATGAGCAGTTCTTC.

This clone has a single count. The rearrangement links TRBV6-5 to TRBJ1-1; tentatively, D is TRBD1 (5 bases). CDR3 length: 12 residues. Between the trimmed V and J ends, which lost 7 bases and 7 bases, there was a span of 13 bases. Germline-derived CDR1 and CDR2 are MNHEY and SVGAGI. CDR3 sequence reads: CASIRRGGEAFF. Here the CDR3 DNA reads TGTGCCAGCATTAGACGGGGGGGTGAAGCTTTCTTT.

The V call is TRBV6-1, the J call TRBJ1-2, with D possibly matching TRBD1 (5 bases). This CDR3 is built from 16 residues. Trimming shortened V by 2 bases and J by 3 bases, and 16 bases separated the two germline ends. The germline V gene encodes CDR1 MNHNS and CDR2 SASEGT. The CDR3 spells CASSERAGGADYGYTF. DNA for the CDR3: TGTGCCAGCAGTGAAAGGGCAGGCGGGGCGGACTATGGCTACACCTTC.